These 28 T cell receptor beta chains share one sample of origin, sequenced in a study of regulatory T cells in long-lasting Graves disease. Time point denoted: persistent/refractory GD, antithyroid drugs over 5 years with positive TRAb. PBMC RNA was the source of the TCR library. The authors built TCR beta libraries using iRepertoire HTBI primers and Arm-PCR of CDR3 regions. From the multiplex PCR reads, TCRdb called clonotypes with MiXCR, one entry per CDR3 protein. The table shows approximately 380,000 distinct CDR3 sequences, with around 20% occurring only once. This material consisted of peripheral blood mononuclear cells (PBMCs), taken when the disease was refractory, from a patient treated with antithyroid drugs. The receptors come from a female donor with Graves disease.

The table lists this clonotype with many counts. The rearrangement links TRBV20-1 to TRBJ1-2; TRBD1 matches at 7 bases. The V gene end was trimmed by 2 bases and the J gene end by 6 bases; junction bases not matched to a gene: 6. The CDR3 has 13 amino acids. Germline V gene lookup returns CDR1 DFQATT and CDR2 SNEGSKA (reference sequence). CDR3 coding DNA: TGCAGTGCTAGAACCGGGACAGTTGATGGCTACACCTTC. Residues: CSARTGTVDGYTF.

This chain uses TRBV25-1 with TRBJ2-5, with TRBD2 matching over 7 bases. The CDR3 is 16 residues long. V shed 1 base, J shed 5 bases, and the junction held 10 bases outside the gene matches. In germline, CDR1 is MGHDK, CDR2 SYGVNS. The CDR3 sequence is CASSEWGREGGETQYF. The CDR3, as DNA: TGTGCCAGCAGTGAATGGGGAAGGGAGGGTGGCGAGACCCAGTACTTC. The full variable domain, completed using reference TRBV25-1 and TRBJ2-5, is EADIYQTPRYLVIGTGKKITLECSQTMGHDKMYWYQQDPGMELHLIHYSYGVNSTEKGDLSSESTVSRIRTEHFPLTLESARPSHTSQYLCASSEWGREGGETQYFGPGTRLLVL.

There are many counts of this clonotype. The chain couples TRBV6-1 to TRBJ1-2; TRBD1 aligns across 8 bases. Germline lookup yields CDR1 MNHNS and CDR2 SASEGT. This CDR3 spans 14 amino acids. Trimming took 7 bases from V and 4 from J; bases not matched to a gene: 8. CDR3 region: CASMQGASSYGYTF. CDR3 sequence (DNA): TGTGCCAGCATGCAGGGGGCCTCTAGCTATGGCTACACCTTC.

This clonotype was counted at least ten times. The chain employs TRBV28 and TRBJ1-5; D gene unclear. The CDR3 consists of 14 residues. Germline V gene sequence: CDR1 MDHEN, CDR2 SYDVKM. The V end was cut by 6 bases, the J end by 4 bases, with 13 bases between. The CDR3 DNA follows: TGTGCCAGCAGCCCCCCCGGAGGGAATCAGCCCCAGCATTTT. It specifies CASSPPGGNQPQHF.

V gene TRBV29-1 combines with J gene TRBJ2-7; D tentatively fits TRBD1 or TRBD2 (5 bases each). The CDR3 is 14 amino acids. Looked up from germline, CDR1 is SQVTM and CDR2 is ANQGSEA. Trimming took off 7 bases at V and 0 bases at J, with 16 bases between the two ends. The CDR3 loop reads CSAGAGGSSYEQYF. The CDR3 DNA follows: TGCAGCGCTGGGGCGGGTGGGAGCTCCTACGAGCAGTACTTC.

This clonotype turned up a few times. The V gene is TRBV30, the J gene TRBJ2-7, with 7 bases that match TRBD2. CDR3 length: 15 residues. With V trimmed by 0 bases and J by 2 bases, 7 bases remained unmatched. Germline lookup yields CDR1 GTSNPN and CDR2 SVGIG (reference sequence). The CDR3 DNA reads as TGTGCCTGGAGTGTACGTGGGAGGGGCGCCTACGAGCAGTACTTC. Its translation: CAWSVRGRGAYEQYF.

The chain has TRBV7-2 and TRBJ2-5, with 8 positions matching TRBD1. The CDR3 runs to 15 residues. CDR1 is SGHTA and CDR2 is FQGNSA in the germline V gene. With 4 bases clipped from V and 5 bases from J, the junction kept 9 bases outside the gene matches. CDR3 nucleotides: TGTGCCAGCAGCTCCGGACGGACAGGGCGGGAGACCCAGTACTTC. Translation gives CASSSGRTGRETQYF.

This rearrangement joins TRBV20-1 to TRBJ2-3; 8 nucleotides align to TRBD2. CDR1 DFQATT and CDR2 SNEGSKA come from the germline V gene (reference sequence). The ends lost 5 bases at V and 3 bases at J; junction bases unmatched: 4. This CDR3 contains 13 residues. CDR3 region: CSARGGETDTQYF. CDR3 DNA: TGCAGTGCTCGGGGGGGTGAAACAGATACGCAGTATTTT.

This clonotype was picked up many times. The chain couples TRBV12-3 or TRBV12-4 to TRBJ2-7; D assignment may be TRBD1 or TRBD2 (6 bases each). The CDR3 totals 15 residues. V was trimmed by 5 bases and J by 6 bases, leaving 20 bases between them. CDR3 sequence reads: CASSKEGTPASEQYF. CDR3 in DNA: TGTGCCAGCAGTAAGGAGGGGACACCCGCCTCCGAGCAGTACTTC.

This clonotype has only a few counts. The rearrangement links TRBV20-1 to TRBJ1-1; D not certain. The CDR3 has 14 amino acids. Germline V lookup: CDR1 DFQATT, CDR2 SNEGSKA (reference sequence). V lost 0 bases and J 6 bases, leaving 14 bases between the germline ends. The CDR3 DNA follows: TGCAGTGCTAGAGATCCTGCCGGACGGGCTGAAGCTTTCTTT. Translation gives CSARDPAGRAEAFF.

V usage is TRBV27 and J usage is TRBJ2-1, with 13 positions matching TRBD2. The CDR3 is 15 amino acids. The junction had 3 bases not matched to a gene; V was cut back by 6 bases and J by 4 bases. CDR1 is MNHEY and CDR2 is SMNVEV in the germline V gene (reference sequence). The CDR3, as DNA: TGTGCCAGCAGCGCACTAGCGGGAGGGTACAATGAGCAGTTCTTC. Its protein product is CASSALAGGYNEQFF.

This clonotype occurred a few times. This chain connects TRBV29-1 to TRBJ2-7; 7 bases line up with TRBD2. Germline V gives CDR1 SQVTM, CDR2 ANQGSEA. V was pared by 5 bases and J by 2 bases, with 21 bases of the junction left unmatched. CDR3 length: 18 residues. CDR3 loop: CSVRSSPDLASGPYEQYF. Written as DNA, the CDR3 is TGCAGCGTTCGCTCTTCCCCTGATCTGGCTAGCGGCCCCTACGAGCAGTACTTC.

This clonotype was detected a few times. One junction end does not reproduce the germline sequence, and a read error may be involved. The chain joins TRBV9 to TRBJ1-2; D gene unclear. Germline V lookup: CDR1 SGDLS, CDR2 YYNGEE. The CDR3 consists of 14 residues. CDR3 DNA sequence: TGTGCCAGCACCAAGGGTGGGTTCGACTATGGCTGCACCTTC. As protein: CASTKGGFDYGCTF. The full variable domain, with the rest looked up from reference TRBV9 and TRBJ1-2, is DSGVTQTPKHLITATGQRVTLRCSPRSGDLSVYWYQQSLDQGLQFLIQYYNGEERAKGNILERFSAQQFPDLHSELNLSSLELGDSALYFCASTKGGFDYGCTFGSGTRLTVV.

This chain uses TRBV6-2 or TRBV6-3 with TRBJ1-1; D is uncertain. The germline V and J ends were trimmed by 7 bases and 0 bases, with 15 bases remaining between them. The CDR3 has 15 amino acids. Germline V CDR1 and CDR2: MNHEY, SVGEGT. In nucleotides, the CDR3 is TGTGCCAGCACCCCGCCCCGGGAGCTGAACACTGAAGCTTTCTTT. Its protein is CASTPPRELNTEAFF.

The chain carries TRBV14 and TRBJ2-2; D possibly corresponds to TRBD1 (6 bases). Germline V gene lookup returns CDR1 SGHDN and CDR2 FVKESK. The CDR3 consists of 13 residues. V dropped 3 bases and J dropped 6 bases, with 8 bases sitting between them. CDR3 nucleotide sequence: TGTGCCAGCAGCCATGGGGGCCCCGGGGAGCTGTTTTTT. Its translation: CASSHGGPGELFF. The whole variable domain, filled in from reference TRBV14 and TRBJ2-2, reads EAGVTQFPSHSVIEKGQTVTLRCDPISGHDNLYWYRRVMGKEIKFLLHFVKESKQDESGMPNNRFLAERTGGTYSTLKVQPAELEDSGVYFCASSHGGPGELFFGEGSRLTVL.

This chain links TRBV6-1 with TRBJ1-4; a weak D match, TRBD1 (6 bases). The CDR3 runs 14 residues. Trimming took 8 bases from V and 7 from J, leaving 17 bases between them. Germline lookup yields CDR1 MNHNS and CDR2 SASEGT. This CDR3 is CASRTGSVGEKLFF. The CDR3 nucleotides are TGTGCCAGCCGAACAGGGTCGGTAGGTGAAAAACTGTTTTTT.

This clonotype appeared many times. The J gene is TRBJ1-2, the V gene TRBV12-3 or TRBV12-4, with D perhaps TRBD1 (5 bases). Trimming cost V 6 bases and J 1 base, with 18 bases left between them. The CDR3 is 16 amino acids. The CDR3 region is CASSRGVLGVNYGYTF. The CDR3 bases are TGTGCCAGCAGCCGAGGGGTCCTGGGGGTTAACTATGGCTACACCTTC.

This chain connects TRBV4-3 to TRBJ2-1; 9 bases line up with TRBD2. The germline gives CDR1 LGHNA, CDR2 YSLEER. J lost 7 bases, V lost 0 bases, and 4 bases had no gene match. This CDR3 has 15 residues. The CDR3 spells CASSQELAGINEQFF. For the CDR3, the DNA is TGCGCCAGCAGCCAAGAGCTAGCGGGAATAAATGAGCAGTTCTTC.

The chain uses TRBV27 and TRBJ2-7, with D tentatively TRBD2 (6 bases). The CDR3 spans 18 residues. Between the trimmed V and J ends, which lost 2 bases and 0 bases, there was a span of 20 bases. The germline V gene encodes CDR1 MNHEY and CDR2 SMNVEV (reference sequence). CDR3 residues: CASSLRSPIRGSSYEQYF. The CDR3 bases are TGTGCCAGCAGTTTAAGGTCTCCCATACGGGGGAGCTCCTACGAGCAGTACTTC.

The chain couples TRBV10-3 to TRBJ2-1; 9 bases agree with TRBD1. This CDR3 comprises 15 residues. J lost 6 bases, V lost 8 bases, and 11 bases had no gene match. Germline V gene lookup returns CDR1 ENHRY and CDR2 SYGVKD. In nucleotides, the CDR3 is TGTGCCATCGAGTATTCGGGACAGGGTGGCAATGAGCAGTTCTTC. Translated, it gives CAIEYSGQGGNEQFF.

The CDR3: CSARTYDTQYF. In nucleotides, the CDR3 is TGCAGTGCTCGGACATACGATACGCAGTATTTT. The rearrangement joins TRBV20-1 to TRBJ2-3; D may be TRBD1 (5 bases). The germline CDR1 and CDR2 sequences are DFQATT and SNEGSKA (reference sequence). Trimming left V 5 bases short and J 6 bases short, with 9 bases between. This CDR3 is built from 11 residues.

This clonotype has a count of ten or more. The V gene is TRBV27, the J gene TRBJ2-7; 10 positions match TRBD2. The junction had 6 bases not matched to a gene; V was cut back by 0 bases and J by 4 bases. CDR1 and CDR2 from the germline V gene are MNHEY and SMNVEV (reference sequence). The CDR3 loop spans 16 amino acids. CDR3 sequence reads: CASSLSGTSATYEQYF. CDR3 in DNA: TGTGCCAGCAGTTTATCCGGGACTAGCGCAACTTACGAGCAGTACTTC.

Only a few counts were recorded for this clonotype. V and J are TRBV30 and TRBJ1-1; tentative D call: TRBD1 (5 bases). V was cut by 5 bases and J by 3 bases, with 16 bases left in between. The V gene's germline CDR1 is GTSNPN and CDR2 SVGIG (reference sequence). This CDR3 spans 14 amino acids. The CDR3 region is CAWDERGGDTEAFF. The CDR3 coding sequence is TGTGCCTGGGACGAGCGGGGGGGAGACACTGAAGCTTTCTTT.

The rearrangement links TRBV20-1 to TRBJ2-2; either TRBD1 or TRBD2 may fit D (5 bases each). CDR1 and CDR2 (germline): DFQATT, SNEGSKA (reference sequence). V lost 1 base to trimming and J lost 0 bases, with 12 bases between them. The CDR3 loop spans 16 amino acids. CDR3 nucleotide sequence: TGCAGTGCTAGAGCCCGGGACGCAACGAACACCGGGGAGCTGTTTTTT. Protein: CSARARDATNTGELFF.

This clonotype came up a few times. The chain recombines TRBV5-1 with TRBJ2-2; 8 nucleotides line up with TRBD1. The germline V gene encodes CDR1 SGHRS and CDR2 YFSETQ. This CDR3 contains 15 residues. V dropped 4 bases and J dropped 3; count of bases not matched to a gene: 5. The CDR3 region has the DNA TGCGCCAGCAGCGAACAGGGGGATTACACCGGGGAGCTGTTTTTT. Translating it yields CASSEQGDYTGELFF.

On this clonotype: This likely traces to a read error, being one base from a far larger clone. The chain recombines TRBV7-9 with TRBJ2-5; D gene ambiguous. CDR1 SEHNR and CDR2 FQNEAQ come from the germline V gene (reference sequence). The CDR3 length is 12 residues. CDR3: CPSSLSRETQYF. The CDR3 region has the DNA TGTCCCAGCAGCTTATCCCGAGAGACCCAGTACTTC.

The genes are TRBV19 and TRBJ2-2; D uncertain. V was cut by 4 bases and J by 6 bases, with 15 bases left in between. CDR1 and CDR2 from the germline V gene are LNHDA and SQIVND (reference sequence). The CDR3 is 15 residues long. This CDR3 reads CASSTFVGTAGELFF. The CDR3 DNA reads as TGTGCCAGTAGTACATTCGTGGGTACCGCCGGGGAGCTGTTTTTT.

The chain is built from TRBV9 and TRBJ1-5, with TRBD1 as a possible D gene (5 bases). V shed 3 bases and J shed 3 bases, with 13 bases lying between them. The CDR3 loop spans 15 amino acids. Looked up from germline, CDR1 is SGDLS and CDR2 is YYNGEE. CDR3 sequence: CASSGPPGSNQPQHF. The CDR3 DNA follows: TGTGCCAGCAGCGGCCCCCCAGGGTCCAATCAGCCCCAGCATTTT.